Sequencing of this TCR beta chain was carried out in a study of shared clonotypes between healthy human individuals. Across the whole study: Contributing individuals were two females and a few males aged 18 to 49.

Original handling: Filtering was not the same, since immunoSEQ gave junction-only sequences without quality scores. The protocol was immunoSEQ multiplex PCR, while the TCRdb copy is restricted to in-frame clones and leaves out a portion. That table furnishes V, J and clone size, whereas the DNA furnished D and trimming. The data show approximately 1,500,000 clones, roughly 96% seen once. A note on this clone: Its antigen is undetermined.

Regarding the study as a whole: Non-shared clonotypes had lower generation probabilities than those shared by all four donors. Large sequencing depth failed to make sorted-subset sequencing complete, rarefaction showed.

From germline, CDR1 is ENHRY and CDR2 SYGVKD. V shed 9 bases, J shed 3 bases, and the junction held 4 bases outside the gene matches. CDR3 length equals 14 residues. The source of this sequence is a man aged 25-45 years in good health. V usage is TRBV10-3 and J usage is TRBJ2-7, with 14 bases matching TRBD2. Sequenced: naive CD4+ T cells sorted from blood. Subset reported: CD45RA+ positively selected. CDR3 nucleotides: TGTGCCATTGGGACTAGCGGGAGTTTCTACGAGCAGTACTTC. Translated, it gives CAIGTSGSFYEQYF.